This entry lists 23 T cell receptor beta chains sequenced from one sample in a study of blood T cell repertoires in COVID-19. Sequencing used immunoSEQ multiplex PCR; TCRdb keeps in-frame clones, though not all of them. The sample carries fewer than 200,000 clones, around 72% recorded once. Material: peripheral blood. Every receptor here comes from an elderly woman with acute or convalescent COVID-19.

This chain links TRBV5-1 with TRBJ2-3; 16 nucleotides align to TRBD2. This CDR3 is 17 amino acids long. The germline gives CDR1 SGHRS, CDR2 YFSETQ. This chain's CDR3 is CPQGRGLAGGPGDTQYF. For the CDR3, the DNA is TGCCCCCAGGGCCGGGGACTAGCGGGAGGGCCAGGTGATACGCAGTATTTT. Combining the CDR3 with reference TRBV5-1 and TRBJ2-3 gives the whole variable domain KAGVTQTPRYLIKTRGQQVTLSCSPISGHRSVSWYQQTPGQGLQFLFEYFSETQRNKGNFPGRFSGRQFSNSRSEMNVSTLELGDSALYLCPQGRGLAGGPGDTQYFGPGTRLTVL.

This chain's CDR3 is CASSPPGQGYTGELFF. As DNA, the CDR3 is TGTGCCAGCAGTCCTCCGGGACAGGGGTACACCGGGGAGCTGTTTTTT. The V gene is TRBV7-9, the J gene TRBJ2-2, with 10 bases aligning to TRBD1. This CDR3 is 16 amino acids long. The germline V gene encodes CDR1 SEHNR and CDR2 FQNEAQ (reference sequence). Trimming removed 6 bases from V and 3 bases from J; junction bases left unmatched: 7.

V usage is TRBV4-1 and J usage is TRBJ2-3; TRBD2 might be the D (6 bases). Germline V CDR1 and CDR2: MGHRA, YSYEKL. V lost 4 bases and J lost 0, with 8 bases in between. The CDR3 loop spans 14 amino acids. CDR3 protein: CASSPGTSTDTQYF. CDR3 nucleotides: TGCGCCAGCAGCCCCGGGACTAGCACAGATACGCAGTATTTT.

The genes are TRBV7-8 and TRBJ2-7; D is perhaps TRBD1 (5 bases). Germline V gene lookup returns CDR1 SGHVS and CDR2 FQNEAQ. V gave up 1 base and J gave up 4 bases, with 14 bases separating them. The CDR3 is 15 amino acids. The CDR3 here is CASSLGSGFGYEQYF. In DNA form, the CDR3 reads TGTGCCAGCAGCTTAGGGTCAGGGTTCGGGTACGAGCAGTACTTC.

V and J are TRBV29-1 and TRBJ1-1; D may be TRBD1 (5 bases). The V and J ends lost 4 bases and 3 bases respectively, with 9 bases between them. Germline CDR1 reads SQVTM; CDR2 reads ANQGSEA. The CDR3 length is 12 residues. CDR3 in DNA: TGCAGCGTTGGGGGGAGGGACACTGAAGCTTTCTTT. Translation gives CSVGGRDTEAFF.

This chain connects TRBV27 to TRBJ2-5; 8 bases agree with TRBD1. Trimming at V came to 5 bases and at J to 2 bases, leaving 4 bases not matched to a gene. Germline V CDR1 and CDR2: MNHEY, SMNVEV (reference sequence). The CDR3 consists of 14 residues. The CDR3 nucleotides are TGTGCCAGCAGTATTGGACAGGGTCAAGAGACCCAGTACTTC. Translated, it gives CASSIGQGQETQYF.

CDR3 bases: TGTGCCAGCAGTGGCACCGGCCGGGCGCAGTATTTT. Amino acid sequence: CASSGTGRAQYF. The chain recombines TRBV7-2 with TRBJ2-3; no reliable D call. V dropped 6 bases and J dropped 10 bases, with 14 bases sitting between them. Per the germline V gene, CDR1 is SGHTA and CDR2 is FQGNSA. This CDR3 has 12 residues.

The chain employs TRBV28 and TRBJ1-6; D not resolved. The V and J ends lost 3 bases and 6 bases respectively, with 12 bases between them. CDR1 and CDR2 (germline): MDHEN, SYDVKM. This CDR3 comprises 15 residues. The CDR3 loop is CASSFTPRGNSPLHF. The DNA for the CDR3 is TGTGCCAGCAGTTTCACTCCCCGTGGTAATTCACCCCTCCACTTT.

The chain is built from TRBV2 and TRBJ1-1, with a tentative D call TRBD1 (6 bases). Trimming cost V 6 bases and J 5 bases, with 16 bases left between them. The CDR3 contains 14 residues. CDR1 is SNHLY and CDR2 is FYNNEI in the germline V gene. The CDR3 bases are TGTGCCAGCAGAGGACAGAATGAATGGACTGAAGCTTTCTTT. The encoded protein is CASRGQNEWTEAFF. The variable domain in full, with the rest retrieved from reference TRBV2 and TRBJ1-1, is EPEVTQTPSHQVTQMGQEVILRCVPISNHLYFYWYRQILGQKVEFLVSFYNNEISEKSEIFDDQFSVERPDGSNFTLKIRSTKLEDSAMYFCASRGQNEWTEAFFGQGTRLTVV.

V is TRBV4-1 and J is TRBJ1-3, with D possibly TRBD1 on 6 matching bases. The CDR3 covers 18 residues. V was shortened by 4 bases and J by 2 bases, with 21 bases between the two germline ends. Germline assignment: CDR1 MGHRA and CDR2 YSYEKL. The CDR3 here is CASSLGGSPHLAGNTIYF. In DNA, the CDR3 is TGCGCCAGCAGCCTAGGGGGATCGCCGCATTTGGCTGGAAACACCATATATTTT.

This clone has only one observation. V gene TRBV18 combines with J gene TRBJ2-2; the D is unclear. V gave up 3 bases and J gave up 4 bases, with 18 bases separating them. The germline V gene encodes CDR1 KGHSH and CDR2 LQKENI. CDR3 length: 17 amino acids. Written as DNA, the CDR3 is TGTGCCAGCTCACCGCCTAACTTAGAAGACTCCACCGGGGAGCTGTTTTTT. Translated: CASSPPNLEDSTGELFF.

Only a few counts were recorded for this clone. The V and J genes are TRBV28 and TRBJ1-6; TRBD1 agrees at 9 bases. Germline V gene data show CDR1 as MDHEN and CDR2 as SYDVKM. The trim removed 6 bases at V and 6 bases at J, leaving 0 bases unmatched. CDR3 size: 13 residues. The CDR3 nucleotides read TGTGCCAGCAGGGACAGGGGTAATTCACCCCTCCACTTT. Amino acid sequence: CASRDRGNSPLHF.

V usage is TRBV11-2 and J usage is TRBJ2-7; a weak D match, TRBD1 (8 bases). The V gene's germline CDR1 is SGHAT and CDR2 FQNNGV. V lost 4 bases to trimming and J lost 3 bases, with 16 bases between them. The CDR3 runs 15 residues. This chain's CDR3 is CASSSTGGTGYEQYF. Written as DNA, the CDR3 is TGTGCCAGCAGCTCCACCGGGGGGACAGGCTACGAGCAGTACTTC.

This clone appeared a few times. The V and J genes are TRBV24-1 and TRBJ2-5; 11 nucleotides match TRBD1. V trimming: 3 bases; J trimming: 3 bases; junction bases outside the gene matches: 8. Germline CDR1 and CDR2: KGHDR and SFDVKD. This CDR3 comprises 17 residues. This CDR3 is CATSDPQGQGVEETQYF. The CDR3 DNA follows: TGTGCCACCAGTGATCCTCAGGGACAGGGGGTGGAAGAGACCCAGTACTTC.

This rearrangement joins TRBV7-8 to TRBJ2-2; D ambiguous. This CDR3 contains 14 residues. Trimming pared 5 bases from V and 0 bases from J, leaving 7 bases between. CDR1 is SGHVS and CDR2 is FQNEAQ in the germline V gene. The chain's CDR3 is CASSPQTNTGELFF. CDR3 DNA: TGTGCCAGCAGCCCACAGACGAACACCGGGGAGCTGTTTTTT.

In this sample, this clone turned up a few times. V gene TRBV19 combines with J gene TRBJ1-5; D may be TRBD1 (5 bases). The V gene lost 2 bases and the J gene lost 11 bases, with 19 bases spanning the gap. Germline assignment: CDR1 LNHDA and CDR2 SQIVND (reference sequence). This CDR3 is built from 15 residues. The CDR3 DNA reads TGTGCCAGTAGTATATCGGGGGGGGAGTCTCGGGCCCAGCATTTT. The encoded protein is CASSISGGESRAQHF.

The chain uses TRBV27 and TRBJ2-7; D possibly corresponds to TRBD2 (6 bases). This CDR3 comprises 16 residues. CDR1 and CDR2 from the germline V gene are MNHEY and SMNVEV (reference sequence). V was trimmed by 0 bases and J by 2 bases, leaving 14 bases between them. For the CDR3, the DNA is TGTGCCAGCAGTTTATCGCTTGGCGGGGCCACCTACGAGCAGTACTTC. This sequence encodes CASSLSLGGATYEQYF.

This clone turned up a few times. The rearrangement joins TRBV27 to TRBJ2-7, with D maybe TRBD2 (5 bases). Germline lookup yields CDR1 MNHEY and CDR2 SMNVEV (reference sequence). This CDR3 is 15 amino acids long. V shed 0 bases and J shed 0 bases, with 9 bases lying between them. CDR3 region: CASSLSAESSYEQYF. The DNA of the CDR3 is TGTGCCAGCAGTTTATCAGCGGAAAGCTCCTACGAGCAGTACTTC.

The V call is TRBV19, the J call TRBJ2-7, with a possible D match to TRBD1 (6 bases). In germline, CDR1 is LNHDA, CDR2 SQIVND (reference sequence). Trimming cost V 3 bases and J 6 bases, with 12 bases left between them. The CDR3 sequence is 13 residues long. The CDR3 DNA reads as TGTGCCAGTAGTATGGGGGCGCGGTCCGAGCAGTACTTC. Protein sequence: CASSMGARSEQYF.

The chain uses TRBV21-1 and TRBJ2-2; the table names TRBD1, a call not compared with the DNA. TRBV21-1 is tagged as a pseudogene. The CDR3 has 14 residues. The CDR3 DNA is TGTGCCAGCAGCAACCGATCAGGGACCGGGGAGCTGTTTTTT. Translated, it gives CASSNRSGTGELFF.

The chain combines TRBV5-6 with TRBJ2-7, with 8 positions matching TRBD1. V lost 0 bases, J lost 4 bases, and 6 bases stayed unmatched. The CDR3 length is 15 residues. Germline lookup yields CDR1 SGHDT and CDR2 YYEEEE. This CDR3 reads CASSLGGQGGYEQYF. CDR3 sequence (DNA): TGTGCCAGCAGCTTGGGCGGACAGGGTGGGTACGAGCAGTACTTC.

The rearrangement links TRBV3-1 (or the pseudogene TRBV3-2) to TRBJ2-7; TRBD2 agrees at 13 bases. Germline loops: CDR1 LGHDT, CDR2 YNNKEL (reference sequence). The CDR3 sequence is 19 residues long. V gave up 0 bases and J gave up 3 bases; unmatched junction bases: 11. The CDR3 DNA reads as TGTGCCAGCAGCCAAGATCTTGGGACTAGCGGGAAAGTTAGCTACGAGCAGTACTTC. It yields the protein CASSQDLGTSGKVSYEQYF.

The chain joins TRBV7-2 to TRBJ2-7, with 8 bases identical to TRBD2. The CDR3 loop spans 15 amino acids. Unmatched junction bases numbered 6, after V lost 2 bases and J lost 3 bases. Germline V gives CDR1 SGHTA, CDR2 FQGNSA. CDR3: CASSLSASGYYEQYF. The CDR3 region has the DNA TGTGCCAGCAGCTTATCGGCTAGCGGGTACTACGAGCAGTACTTC.